The following is a TCR beta chain sequence with its context. TCRdb's copy holds only in-frame clones and misses some; the assay was immunoSEQ multiplex PCR. This sample carries about 100,000 clones, almost 80% of them seen once, and the ten largest clones take approximately 29%. This CDR3 contains 13 residues. V gave up 6 bases and J gave up 12 bases; unmatched junction bases: 7. The V gene's germline CDR1 is MNHEY and CDR2 SMNVEV (reference sequence). The data are from a study of blood T cell repertoires in COVID-19. Study details: Acute and convalescent COVID-19 samples came from the United States, Italy and Spain.

Source material: peripheral blood. This clonotype originated in a man between 65 and 85 years old with active or convalescent COVID-19. J is TRBJ2-1 and V is TRBV27; 11 positions agree with TRBD2. The CDR3 DNA reads TGTGCCAGCAGATCCTTAGCGGGGGGGCCGCAGTTCTTC. Protein sequence: CASRSLAGGPQFF.